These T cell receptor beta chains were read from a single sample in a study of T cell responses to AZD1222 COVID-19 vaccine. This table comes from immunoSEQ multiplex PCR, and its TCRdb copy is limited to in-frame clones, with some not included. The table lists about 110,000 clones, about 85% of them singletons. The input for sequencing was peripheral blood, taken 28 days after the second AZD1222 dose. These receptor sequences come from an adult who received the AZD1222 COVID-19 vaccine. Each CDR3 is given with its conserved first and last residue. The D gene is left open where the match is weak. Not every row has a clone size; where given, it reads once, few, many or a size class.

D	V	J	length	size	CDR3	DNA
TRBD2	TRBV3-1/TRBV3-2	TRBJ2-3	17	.	CASSHLTTSGGTDTQYF	TGTGCCAGCAGCCACCTAACTACTAGCGGGGGCACAGATACGCAGTATTTT
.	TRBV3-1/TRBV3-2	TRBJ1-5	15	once	CASSQDLTGNQPQHF	TGTGCCAGCAGCCAAGATCTGACGGGCAATCAGCCCCAGCATTTT
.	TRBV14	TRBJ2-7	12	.	CASSPTGYEQYF	TGTGCCAGCAGCCCGACGGGCTACGAGCAGTACTTC
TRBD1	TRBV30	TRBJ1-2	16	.	CAWTRGVGGFIYGYTF	TGTGCCTGGACCCGCGGGGTAGGGGGCTTCATCTATGGCTACACCTTC
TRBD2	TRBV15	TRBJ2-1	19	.	CATSGTSGGSSLTYNEQFF	TGTGCCACCAGCGGGACTAGCGGGGGTTCCTCACTGACCTACAATGAGCAGTTCTTC
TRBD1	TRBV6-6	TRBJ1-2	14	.	CATTGGQSLYGYTF	TGTGCCACCACCGGGGGACAGAGTTTATATGGCTACACCTTC
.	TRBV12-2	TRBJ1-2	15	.	CASRFPDRGKDGYTF	TGTGCAAGTCGCTTCCCAGACAGGGGTAAGGATGGCTACACCTTC
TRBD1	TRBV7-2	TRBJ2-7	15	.	CASSLGQGSPYEQYF	TGTGCCAGCAGCTTAGGACAGGGTAGTCCCTACGAGCAGTACTTC
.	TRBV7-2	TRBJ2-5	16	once	CASRPRTGSGQETQYF	TGTGCCAGCAGACCTAGAACGGGTTCCGGCCAAGAGACCCAGTACTTC
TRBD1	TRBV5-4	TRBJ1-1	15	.	CASSNGQGPNTEAFF	TGTGCCAGCAGCAACGGACAGGGCCCGAACACTGAAGCTTTCTTT
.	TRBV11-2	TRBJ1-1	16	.	CASSLVSGSLNTEAFF	TGTGCCAGCAGCTTAGTGAGCGGCAGTCTTAACACTGAAGCTTTCTTT
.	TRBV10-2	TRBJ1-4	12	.	CASSGRNEKLFF	TGCGCCAGCAGTGGACGGAATGAAAAACTGTTTTTT
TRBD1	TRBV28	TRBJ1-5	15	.	CASSTQGASNQPQHF	TGTGCCAGCAGTACCCAGGGGGCTAGCAATCAGCCCCAGCATTTT
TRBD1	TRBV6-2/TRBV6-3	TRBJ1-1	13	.	CASSPRGYTEAFF	TGTGCCAGCAGCCCCAGGGGGTACACTGAAGCTTTCTTT
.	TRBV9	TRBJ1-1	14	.	CASSVAGTGTEAFF	TGTGCCAGCAGCGTAGCAGGGACGGGAACTGAAGCTTTCTTT
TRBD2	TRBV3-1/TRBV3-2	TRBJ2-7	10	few	CPQRSGVQYF	TGCCCCCAAAGGAGCGGGGTGCAGTACTTC
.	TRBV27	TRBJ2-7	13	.	CASSFRGAYEQYF	TGTGCCAGCAGTTTCCGGGGTGCCTACGAGCAGTACTTC
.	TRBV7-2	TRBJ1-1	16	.	CASSLADPQVGTESNF	TGTGCCAGCAGCTTAGCAGACCCCCAGGTCGGCACTGAATCCAACTTT
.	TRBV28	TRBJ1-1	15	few	CASTNLFSGNTEAFF	TGTGCCAGCACCAACCTCTTTAGTGGGAACACTGAAGCTTTCTTT
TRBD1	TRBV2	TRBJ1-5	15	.	CASRTTGTGGEPQHF	TGTGCCAGCCGGACGACCGGGACAGGGGGCGAGCCCCAGCATTTT
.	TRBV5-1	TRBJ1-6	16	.	CASSLVPPTYNSPLHF	TGCGCCAGCAGCTTGGTTCCACCAACCTATAATTCACCCCTCCACTTT
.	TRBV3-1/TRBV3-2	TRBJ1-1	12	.	CASSQLGMGAFF	TGTGCCAGCAGCCAACTGGGGATGGGAGCTTTCTTT
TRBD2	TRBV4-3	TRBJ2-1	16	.	CASSPGTSGGRSEQFF	TGCGCCAGCAGCCCCGGGACTAGCGGGGGGCGGAGTGAGCAGTTCTTC
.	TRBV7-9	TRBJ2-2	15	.	CASSFVGSNTGELFF	TGTGCCAGCAGCTTTGTGGGTAGCAACACCGGGGAGCTGTTTTTT